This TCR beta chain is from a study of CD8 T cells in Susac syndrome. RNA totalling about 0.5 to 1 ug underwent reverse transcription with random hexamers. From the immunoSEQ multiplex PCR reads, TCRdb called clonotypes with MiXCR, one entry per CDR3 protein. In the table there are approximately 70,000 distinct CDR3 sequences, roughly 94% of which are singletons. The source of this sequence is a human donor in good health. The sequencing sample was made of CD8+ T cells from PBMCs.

The DNA of the CDR3 is TGTGCCAGCAGCCGATTACGGACAGGGGACACTGAAGCTTTCTTT. Residues: CASSRLRTGDTEAFF. The rearrangement joins TRBV27 to TRBJ1-1; 9 bases are shared with TRBD1. This CDR3 has 15 residues. V lost 6 bases, J lost 3 bases, and 8 bases stayed unmatched. Germline CDR1 and CDR2: MNHEY and SMNVEV (reference sequence).